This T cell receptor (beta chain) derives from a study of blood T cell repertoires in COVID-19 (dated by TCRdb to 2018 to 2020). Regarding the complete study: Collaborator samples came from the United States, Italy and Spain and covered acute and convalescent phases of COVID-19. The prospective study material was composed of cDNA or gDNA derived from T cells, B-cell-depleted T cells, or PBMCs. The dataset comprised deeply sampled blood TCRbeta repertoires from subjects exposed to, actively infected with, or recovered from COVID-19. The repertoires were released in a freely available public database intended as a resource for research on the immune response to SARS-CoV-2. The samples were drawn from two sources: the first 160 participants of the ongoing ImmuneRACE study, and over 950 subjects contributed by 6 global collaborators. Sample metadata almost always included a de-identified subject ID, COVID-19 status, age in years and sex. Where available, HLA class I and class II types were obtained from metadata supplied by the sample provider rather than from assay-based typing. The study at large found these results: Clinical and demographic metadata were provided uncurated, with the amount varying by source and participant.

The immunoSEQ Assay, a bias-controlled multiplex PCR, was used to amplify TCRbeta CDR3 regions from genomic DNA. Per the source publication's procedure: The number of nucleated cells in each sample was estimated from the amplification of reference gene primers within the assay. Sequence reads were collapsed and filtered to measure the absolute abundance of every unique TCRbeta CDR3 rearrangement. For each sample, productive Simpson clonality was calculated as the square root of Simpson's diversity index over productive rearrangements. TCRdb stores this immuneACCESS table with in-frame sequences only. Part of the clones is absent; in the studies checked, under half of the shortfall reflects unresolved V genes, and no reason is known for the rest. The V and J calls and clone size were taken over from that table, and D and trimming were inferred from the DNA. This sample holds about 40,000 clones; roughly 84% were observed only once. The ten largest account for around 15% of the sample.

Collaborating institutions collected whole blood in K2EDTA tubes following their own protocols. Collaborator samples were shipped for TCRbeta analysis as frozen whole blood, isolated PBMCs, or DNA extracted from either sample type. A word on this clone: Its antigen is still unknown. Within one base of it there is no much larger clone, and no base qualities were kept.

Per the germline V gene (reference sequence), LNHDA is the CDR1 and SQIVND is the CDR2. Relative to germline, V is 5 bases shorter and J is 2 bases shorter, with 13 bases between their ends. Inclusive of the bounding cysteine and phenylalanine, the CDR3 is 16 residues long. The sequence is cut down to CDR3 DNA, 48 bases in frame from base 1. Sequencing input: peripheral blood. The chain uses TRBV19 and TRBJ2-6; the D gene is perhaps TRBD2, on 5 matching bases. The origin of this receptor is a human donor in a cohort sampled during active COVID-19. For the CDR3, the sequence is CASSPPAGTGANVLTF. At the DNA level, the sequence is TGTGCCAGTAGTCCCCCGGCGGGCACTGGGGCCAACGTCCTGACTTTC.